The present T cell receptor beta chain was sequenced within a study of shared clonotypes between healthy human individuals. Study-wide background: Donors had three CD4 naive, three CD4 memory, two CD8 naive and one CD8 memory plate apiece.

Study-wide results and limits: Naive subsets usually exceeded memory subsets in estimated richness. Even with large depth, rarefaction showed that sorted-subset sequencing was incomplete.

Comments on this clone: The antigen is unknown.

Per the germline V gene, CDR1 is MDHEN and CDR2 is SYDVKM. V gave up 5 bases and J gave up 7 bases, with 14 bases separating them. The CDR3 extends over 14 amino acids. Under the authors' procedure: Junction-only sequences produced by ImmunoSEQ had no quality scores, so filtering differed. The data were produced by immunoSEQ multiplex PCR, yet TCRdb's version contains in-frame clones alone and is incomplete. V and J calls and clone size are copied from that table; D and trimming were computed from the DNA. The data hold some 2.1 million clones, with roughly 95% observed a single time. This TCR was recovered from a man aged 18 to 30 in good health. Sequenced: naive CD4+ T cells sorted from blood. This sample's subset: CD45RA+ positively selected. The chain uses TRBV28 and TRBJ1-4; D not certain. CDR3 protein: CASSPLGGREKLFF. DNA of the CDR3: TGTGCCAGCAGTCCATTAGGCGGCCGTGAAAAACTGTTTTTT.